A selection of T cell receptor beta chains follows, all from one sample in a study of T cell clones after liver transplantation. Profiling relied on immunoSEQ multiplex PCR, and the TCRdb table lists in-frame clones only, not all of them. The sample yields approximately 19,000 clones, more than 70% seen once. The sequencing here drew on CD8+ T cells from blood, taken roughly 50 months after liver transplant. All receptors derive from a human patient who received a liver transplant. The graft donor may account for some of the T cells. Each CDR3 is given with its conserved first and last residue. Each record gives: V gene, J gene, clone size, D gene, CDR3 DNA, CDR3 protein. D genes are given only for firm matches. Part of the rows lack a size; the others show once, few, many or a class for expanded clones.

TRBV16	TRBJ1-3	NA	NA	TGTGCCAGCAGCCAATCGCTACAACAATTCTCTGGAAACACCATATATTTT	CASSQSLQQFSGNTIYF
TRBV6-5	TRBJ2-2	NA	NA	TGTGCCAGCAGCCTATCCGACACCGGGGAGCTGTTTTTT	CASSLSDTGELFF
TRBV9	TRBJ1-2	NA	NA	TGTGCCAGCAGCGTAGATGGTAGACAGACCGGCTATGGCTACACCTTC	CASSVDGRQTGYGYTF
TRBV7-2	TRBJ1-1	NA	NA	TGTGCCAGCAGCTTAGTTGGGCAGAACACTGAAGCTTTCTTT	CASSLVGQNTEAFF
TRBV29-1	TRBJ2-3	NA	TRBD1	TGCAGCGTTCGGTTCACAGGGGGCAGGGATACGCAGTATTTT	CSVRFTGGRDTQYF
TRBV7-9	TRBJ2-7	NA	TRBD1	TGTGCCAGCAGCCAAAGACAGGGTCCCTACGAGCAGTACTTC	CASSQRQGPYEQYF
TRBV4-3	TRBJ2-1	NA	TRBD2	TGCGCCAGCAGCCAAGCCCCCCCCATCGGGGGGTTAGTCTATGAGCAGTTCTTC	CASSQAPPIGGLVYEQFF
TRBV5-1	TRBJ2-7	NA	NA	TGCGCCAGCAGCGTGGACGGTTGGGACGAGCAGTACTTC	CASSVDGWDEQYF
TRBV11-1	TRBJ2-3	NA	TRBD2	TGTGCCAGCAGTTTGACTAGCGCCGAGGGAGGAGATACGCAGTATTTT	CASSLTSAEGGDTQYF
TRBV15	TRBJ2-1	NA	NA	TGTGCCACCTTGATAGCTTACAATGAGCAGTTCTTC	CATLIAYNEQFF
TRBV28	TRBJ1-2	NA	NA	TGTGCCAGCACAACGACAGAGGGCCTCTTTCCGGCCTACACCTTC	CASTTTEGLFPAYTF
TRBV11-2	TRBJ2-3	NA	TRBD2	TGTGCCAGCAGCCTGAGTAGGGGACTAGCGGCTAGCACAGATACGCAGTATTTT	CASSLSRGLAASTDTQYF
TRBV7-9	TRBJ1-5	NA	NA	TGTGCCAGCAGCGAAGGGGTAGGGGATCAGCCCCAGCATTTT	CASSEGVGDQPQHF
TRBV9	TRBJ2-2	once	NA	TGTGCCAGCAGCGAGGGCACCGGGGAGCTGTTTTTT	CASSEGTGELFF
TRBV4-1	TRBJ2-3	NA	NA	TGCGCCAGCAGCCAATTCGGGAAGGGTTACGATACGCAGTATTTT	CASSQFGKGYDTQYF
TRBV7-7	TRBJ2-7	NA	NA	TGTGCCAGCAGCTTAGGGGAGTCCTACGAGCAGTACTTC	CASSLGESYEQYF
TRBV7-9	TRBJ2-1	medium-sized	NA	TGTGCCAGCAGCTCAGCGCTGGGCGGCAATGAGCAGTTCTTC	CASSSALGGNEQFF
TRBV10-1	TRBJ2-7	NA	TRBD2	TGCGCCAGCACCTCTCCCCCGGGACTAGCGGGAGGGCCGAGGTACGAGCAGTACTTC	CASTSPPGLAGGPRYEQYF
TRBV4-3	TRBJ2-1	NA	TRBD2	TGCGCCAGCAGCCTCGCAACGACTAGCGGTTCAAGGCATGAGCAGTTCTTC	CASSLATTSGSRHEQFF
TRBV15	TRBJ1-2	NA	NA	TGTGCCACCAGCCAAGACAGACGATTCTATGGCTACACCTTC	CATSQDRRFYGYTF
TRBV7-9	TRBJ2-5	NA	NA	TGTGCCAGCAGCTTTGAGGGCAGGGAGACCCAGTACTTC	CASSFEGRETQYF
TRBV5-1	TRBJ2-1	NA	NA	TGCGCCAGCAGCACAGCCGGGAACTACAATGAGCAGTTCTTC	CASSTAGNYNEQFF
TRBV7-6	TRBJ1-5	NA	NA	TGTGCCAGCAGCTTAGAGGCGGGAAATCAGCCCCAGCATTTT	CASSLEAGNQPQHF
TRBV4-3	TRBJ2-6	NA	TRBD1	TGCGCCAGCAGCCAAGTCACCGGGACAGGGGGCGCCTACTCTGGGGCCAACGTCCTGACTTTC	CASSQVTGTGGAYSGANVLTF
TRBV27	TRBJ2-2	once	TRBD2	TGTGCCAGCAGTTTTTTCGCGGGAGGGCCGGACACCGGGGAGCTGTTTTTT	CASSFFAGGPDTGELFF
TRBV5-4	TRBJ2-7	NA	NA	TGTGCCAGCAGCTTGATGGGGTCGGGGGAGCAGTACTTC	CASSLMGSGEQYF
TRBV19	TRBJ1-4	NA	TRBD1	TGTGCCAGTAGTATCCGGACAGGAATCGTGACTAATGAAAAACTGTTTTTT	CASSIRTGIVTNEKLFF
TRBV12-5	TRBJ1-1	NA	NA	TGTGCTAGTGGCTCCGACAAGGAGTGGGAAGCTTTCTTT	CASGSDKEWEAFF
TRBV29-1	TRBJ1-5	NA	TRBD1	TGCAGCGTAGCCCCAGGGGGAGGACAGCCCCAGCATTTT	CSVAPGGGQPQHF
TRBV22-1	TRBJ2-6	NA	NA	TGTCCTGGGAGACAAACCCGAAGCGAACAAAGTCGGGCCAACGTCCTGACTTTC	CPGRQTRSEQSRANVLTF
TRBV19	TRBJ2-7	few	NA	TGTGCCAGTAGTGTCGGGGACTCCTACGAGCAGTACTTC	CASSVGDSYEQYF
TRBV9	TRBJ2-3	NA	TRBD2	TGTGCCAGCAGCGCTAGCGGGGGCCACCCCACAGATACGCAGTATTTT	CASSASGGHPTDTQYF
TRBV7-2	TRBJ2-7	few	NA	TGTGCCAGCAGCCCTAGGTCAGTCGAGCAGTACTTC	CASSPRSVEQYF
TRBV28	TRBJ1-1	NA	NA	TGTGCCAGCAGTTGGGCAGAATACACTGAAGCTTTCTTT	CASSWAEYTEAFF
TRBV12-5	TRBJ1-2	NA	NA	TGTGCTAGTGGTTTGTGGGGGGGGTATGGCTACACCTTC	CASGLWGGYGYTF